The source of this T cell receptor beta chain is a study of neoadjuvant anti-PD-1 for oral cavity cancer. Germline V gene lookup returns CDR1 ENHRY and CDR2 SYGVKD. The CDR3 sequence is 14 residues long. V was shortened by 0 bases and J by 4 bases, with 9 bases between the two germline ends. This clone has more than one count but fewer than ten. Data came from immunoSEQ multiplex PCR; TCRdb stores just in-frame clones and leaves some out. The sample has 30,000 to 35,000 clones; about 86% are singletons. The chain employs TRBV10-3 and TRBJ1-1; D call uncertain. The source is a person between 40 and 85 years old with oral cavity squamous cell carcinoma. The specimen was PBMCs, collected before nivolumab (anti-PD-1) treatment. In DNA form, the CDR3 reads TGTGCCATCAGTGAGTCAAGGGAGGGCACTGAAGCTTTCTTT. Residues: CAISESREGTEAFF.